These T cell receptor beta chains were read from a single sample in a study of blood T cell repertoires in COVID-19. Sequencing used immunoSEQ multiplex PCR; TCRdb keeps in-frame clones, though not all of them. The sample lists 84,000 or so clones, about 80% occurring once. The sample consisted of peripheral blood. The origin of the receptors is a woman aged 80 or older with acute or convalescent COVID-19. CDR3s leave out the opening cysteine and the closing phenylalanine or tryptophan. A D gene is named only where the DNA matches it firmly. Some rows mark clone size as missing; the rest say once, few, many or name a class of expanded clone.

>TRBV10-2|NA|NA|TRBJ2-7
ASRAQGTYEQY
>TRBV10-2|NA|TRBD1|TRBJ2-2
ASKLNRGGELF
>TRBV12-3/TRBV12-4|NA|NA|TRBJ2-3
ASNHRNTDTQY
>TRBV7-9|NA|TRBD2|TRBJ2-1
ASSPRGVAGGEQF
>TRBV9|NA|TRBD2|TRBJ2-3
ASRRLASDDTQY
>TRBV30|NA|TRBD2|TRBJ2-1
AWSVLGTSGSYNEQF
>TRBV9|NA|TRBD2|TRBJ2-7
ASSVRTGGPVQY
>TRBV2|NA|NA|TRBJ1-5
ASSESSRVQPQH
>TRBV7-9|NA|TRBD1|TRBJ2-7
ASSFSTGGIEQY
>TRBV14|NA|TRBD2|TRBJ2-7
ASSPRRGLAGGNLYEQY
>TRBV24-1|once|TRBD1|TRBJ2-4
ATSDPMDRGGIQY
>TRBV6-7|NA|TRBD1|TRBJ1-1
ASGDHGKGGLNTEAF
>TRBV6-4|once|TRBD1|TRBJ2-3
ASSEGLWDSSTDTQY
>TRBV12-3/TRBV12-4|NA|NA|TRBJ2-3
ASSFQSDTQY
>TRBV4-2|NA|NA|TRBJ2-2
ASSYTDSAPGELF
>TRBV2|NA|NA|TRBJ2-1
ASSLMGGADNNEQF
>TRBV7-9|NA|TRBD1|TRBJ1-5
ASSGEGAFWSQH
>TRBV3-1/TRBV3-2|NA|NA|TRBJ2-4
ASSQESQTGYKNIQY
>TRBV4-1|NA|NA|TRBJ2-3
ASSQVERRTDTQY
>TRBV3-1/TRBV3-2|NA|NA|TRBJ1-5
ASSARGISNQPQH
>TRBV7-3|NA|TRBD2|TRBJ2-3
ASGRGGVADTQY
>TRBV11-3|NA|NA|TRBJ2-1
ASSLGFDRGQF
>TRBV2|once|TRBD2|TRBJ2-7
ASSDQEGLAGYEQY
>TRBV5-1|NA|TRBD1|TRBJ1-2
ASSKGQGALGYT
>TRBV11-2|NA|NA|TRBJ2-7
ASSPRQGLYEQY
>TRBV5-1|NA|TRBD2|TRBJ2-5
ASSLAMVAGAQETQY
>TRBV27|once|NA|TRBJ2-2
ASSFGHLNTGELF
>TRBV5-1|NA|TRBD2|TRBJ2-5
ASSLVSGVQETQY